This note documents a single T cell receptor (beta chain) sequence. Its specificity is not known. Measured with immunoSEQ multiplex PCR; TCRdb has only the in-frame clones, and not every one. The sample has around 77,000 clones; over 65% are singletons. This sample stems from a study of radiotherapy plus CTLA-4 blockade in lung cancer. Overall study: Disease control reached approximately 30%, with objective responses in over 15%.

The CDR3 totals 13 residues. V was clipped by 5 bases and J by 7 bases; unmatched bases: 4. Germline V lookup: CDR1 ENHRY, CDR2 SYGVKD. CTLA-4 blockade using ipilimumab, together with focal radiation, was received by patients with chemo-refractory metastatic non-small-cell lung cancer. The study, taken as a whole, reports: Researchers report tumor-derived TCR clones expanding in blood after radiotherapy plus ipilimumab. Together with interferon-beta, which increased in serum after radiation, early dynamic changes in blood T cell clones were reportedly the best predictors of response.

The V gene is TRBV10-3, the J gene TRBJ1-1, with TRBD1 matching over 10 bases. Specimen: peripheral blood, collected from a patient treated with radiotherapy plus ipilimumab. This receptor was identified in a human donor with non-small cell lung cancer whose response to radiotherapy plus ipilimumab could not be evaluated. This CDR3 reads CAISPGTGVEAFF. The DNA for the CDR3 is TGTGCCATCAGTCCCGGGACAGGGGTTGAAGCTTTCTTT.